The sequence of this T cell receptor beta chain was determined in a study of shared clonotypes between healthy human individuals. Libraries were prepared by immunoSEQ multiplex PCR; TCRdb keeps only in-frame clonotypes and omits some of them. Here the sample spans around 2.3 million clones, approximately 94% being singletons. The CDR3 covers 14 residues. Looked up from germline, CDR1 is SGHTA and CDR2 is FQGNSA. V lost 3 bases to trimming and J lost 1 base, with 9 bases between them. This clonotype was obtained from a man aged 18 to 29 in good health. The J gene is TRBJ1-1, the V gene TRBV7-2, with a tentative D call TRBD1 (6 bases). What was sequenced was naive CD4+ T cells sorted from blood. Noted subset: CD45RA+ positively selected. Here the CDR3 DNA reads TGTGCCAGCAGCTTCGTGGGACAGAACACTGAAGCTTTCTTT. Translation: CASSFVGQNTEAFF.